This T cell receptor beta chain was recorded in a study of T cells in Graves' hyperthyroidism and ophthalmopathy. Remarks on this clonotype: Its specificity is unknown.

Amplified TCR beta CDR3 regions came from RNA transcripts. TCR CDR3 regions were first amplified by RT-PCR with HTBI primers. TCRdb analysed the multiplex PCR reads with MiXCR anew, one entry per CDR3 protein. The table shows approximately 690,000 distinct CDR3 sequences, with about 14% occurring only once. Based on clinical symptoms, serum thyroxine and TRAb, thyroid ultrasound and orbital computed tomography, diagnoses were reached. Study-level findings and limits: Expanded thyroid clonotypes (above 0.001) were mostly also found in blood.

Per germline, CDR1 SEHNR and CDR2 FQNEAQ (reference sequence). V lost 5 bases and J lost 4; bases outside the gene matches: 11. The CDR3 contains 18 residues. The chain couples TRBV7-9 to TRBJ2-3; 14 nucleotides agree with TRBD2. Material for sequencing was blood. The receptor was derived from a woman in her 50s with Graves' ophthalmopathy. CDR3 sequence reads: CASSLRGLAGVQPDTQYF. The DNA for the CDR3 is TGTGCCAGCAGCCTTAGGGGACTAGCGGGAGTACAGCCAGATACGCAGTATTTT.